Following are 13 T cell receptor beta chains from one sample sequenced in a study of blood T cell repertoires in COVID-19. Only in-frame clones appear in the TCRdb table, and some are missing; sequencing was by immunoSEQ multiplex PCR. Altogether over 250,000 clones are present, approximately 86% being singletons, with the ten largest covering around 9.3%. Material: PBMCs or T cells enriched from blood (not recorded which). The source of these receptors is a young woman who had recovered from COVID-19.

The chain carries TRBV7-9 and TRBJ2-3; 13 bases match TRBD2. CDR3 length: 19 amino acids. Trimming took 3 bases from V and 5 from J; bases not matched to a gene: 14. Germline CDR1 is SEHNR and CDR2 is FQNEAQ (reference sequence). The CDR3 DNA is TGTGCCAGCAGCTTGGGGAGAACTAGCGGGAGGGCAATGAAAGATACGCAGTATTTT. Protein sequence: CASSLGRTSGRAMKDTQYF.

In the case of this clone: Different DNA sequences within this sample yield the same CDR3. The V and J genes are TRBV28 and TRBJ1-1; no firm D call. Germline assignment: CDR1 MDHEN and CDR2 SYDVKM. Trimming left V 6 bases short and J 0 bases short, with 5 bases between. The CDR3 spans 12 residues. CDR3 protein: CASSLLNTEAFF. Written as DNA, the CDR3 is TGTGCCAGCAGCCTTCTGAACACTGAAGCTTTCTTT.

This clone was seen just once. The chain combines TRBV7-3 with TRBJ2-1; 9 nucleotides agree with TRBD1. CDR1 SGHTA and CDR2 FQGTGA come from the germline V gene. This CDR3 comprises 15 residues. J gave up 8 bases and V 1 base, and 6 bases lay outside the gene matches. As DNA, the CDR3 is TGTGCCAGCAGCTTAATGGGGACAGGGCTCGATGAGCAGTTCTTC. The encoded protein is CASSLMGTGLDEQFF.

V is TRBV9 and J is TRBJ1-2, with no clear D. The CDR3 extends over 16 amino acids. Trimming removed 0 bases at V and 4 bases at J, with 16 bases between. Germline V CDR1 and CDR2: SGDLS, YYNGEE. The CDR3 loop reads CASSVGPGPLSYGYTF. In nucleotides, the CDR3 is TGTGCCAGCAGCGTAGGTCCAGGCCCTCTGTCCTATGGCTACACCTTC.

This clone occurred a few times. The chain recombines TRBV20-1 with TRBJ1-5, with D perhaps TRBD1 (5 bases). Deletions cut 3 bases from V and 2 bases from J, with 11 bases between. This CDR3 region has 14 residues. Germline loops: CDR1 DFQATT, CDR2 SNEGSKA (reference sequence). CDR3 nucleotides: TGCAGTGCTAGTCCAGGGTACGGCAATCAGCCCCAGCATTTT. It encodes CSASPGYGNQPQHF.

This clone was seen many times. This chain uses TRBV4-2 with TRBJ2-4, with TRBD1 as a possible D gene (6 bases). The CDR3 is 12 amino acids. V was cut by 4 bases and J by 10 bases, with 11 bases left in between. The germline V gene encodes CDR1 LGHNA and CDR2 YNFKEQ. CDR3 amino acids: CASSRGTRIQYF. Here the CDR3 DNA reads TGTGCCAGCAGCCGGGGGACACGTATTCAGTACTTC.

V and J are TRBV18 and TRBJ1-3; a weak D match, TRBD1 (6 bases). Trimming stripped 10 bases from V and 2 bases from J, with 15 bases between. The CDR3 consists of 14 residues. Germline V lookup: CDR1 KGHSH, CDR2 LQKENI. CDR3 amino acids: CATATGWTGNTIYF. CDR3 nucleotide sequence: TGTGCCACCGCAACAGGGTGGACTGGAAACACCATATATTTT.

This chain joins TRBV14 and TRBJ2-7; TRBD1 matches at 7 bases. The CDR3 extends over 15 amino acids. Germline CDR1 reads SGHDN; CDR2 reads FVKESK. J gave up 3 bases and V 5 bases, and 10 bases lay outside the gene matches. CDR3 protein: CASSFRRGQYYEQYF. CDR3 bases: TGTGCCAGCAGCTTTCGTAGGGGACAGTACTACGAGCAGTACTTC.

This chain connects TRBV7-3 to TRBJ1-6, with unresolved D. CDR1 is SGHTA, CDR2 FQGTGA, per germline. Trimming pared 0 bases from V and 8 bases from J, leaving 11 bases between. The CDR3 loop spans 15 amino acids. CDR3 nucleotide sequence: TGTGCCAGCAGCTTAACCTCGGGAATCGATTCACCCCTCCACTTT. This encodes CASSLTSGIDSPLHF.

J is TRBJ1-2 and V is TRBV30; weak D call: TRBD1 (5 bases). Germline-derived CDR1 and CDR2 are GTSNPN and SVGIG (reference sequence). V was shortened by 2 bases and J by 6 bases, with 13 bases between the two germline ends. This CDR3 has 13 residues. DNA of the CDR3: TGTGCCTGGAGTCCGACAGTGAGAAATGGCTACACCTTC. Translating gives CAWSPTVRNGYTF.

This clone was seen only once. The chain is built from TRBV5-5 and TRBJ1-2, with D hard to call. The V end lost 0 bases, the J end lost 2 bases, and 17 bases lay between the germline ends. This CDR3 contains 17 residues. Per the germline V gene, CDR1 is SGHKS and CDR2 is YYEKEE (reference sequence). The CDR3 region has the DNA TGTGCCAGCAGCTTGGAGTGGGGAGAACTCTTCAACTATGGCTACACCTTC. Protein product: CASSLEWGELFNYGYTF.

The rearrangement joins TRBV5-6 to TRBJ1-2; no clear D gene. The CDR3 contains 13 residues. Trimming stripped 1 base from V and 4 bases from J, with 8 bases between. Germline lookup yields CDR1 SGHDT and CDR2 YYEEEE. CDR3 region: CASSLLSVYGYTF. CDR3 coding DNA: TGTGCCAGCAGCTTGTTGTCAGTCTATGGCTACACCTTC.

V gene TRBV5-6 combines with J gene TRBJ1-6, with 7 bases fitting TRBD1. Looked up from germline, CDR1 is SGHDT and CDR2 is YYEEEE. Trimming at V came to 0 bases and at J to 9 bases, leaving 6 bases not matched to a gene. This CDR3 has 15 amino acids. This chain's CDR3 is CASSLDRGLGSPLHF. The CDR3 coding sequence is TGTGCCAGCAGCTTGGACAGGGGTCTAGGTTCACCCCTCCACTTT.